Presented here are 2 T cell receptor beta chains from one specimen sequenced in a study of blood T cell repertoires in COVID-19. Generated by immunoSEQ multiplex PCR, the TCRdb table keeps only in-frame clones and is missing some. The table lists 250,000 to 300,000 clones, 88% of them singletons. Sequenced sample: peripheral blood. Receptors were obtained from a woman aged 40 to 50 who had recovered from COVID-19.

This clone was detected once. The chain uses TRBV12-3 or TRBV12-4 and TRBJ2-7, with D possibly matching TRBD1 (6 bases). The CDR3 has 12 residues. Trimming shortened V by 5 bases and J by 3 bases, and 8 bases separated the two germline ends. CDR3 region: CASSVQGYEQYF. The DNA of the CDR3 is TGTGCCAGCAGTGTACAGGGCTACGAGCAGTACTTC.

This chain links TRBV19 with TRBJ2-5; 11 bases are shared with TRBD1. After removal of 1 base from V and 4 bases from J, the junction contained 5 bases not matched to a gene. CDR3 size: 16 residues. Germline CDR1 and CDR2: LNHDA and SQIVND (reference sequence). DNA for the CDR3: TGTGCCAGTAGTATAGGGGGGACAGGGGGTGGAGAGACCCAGTACTTC. It is translated as CASSIGGTGGGETQYF.